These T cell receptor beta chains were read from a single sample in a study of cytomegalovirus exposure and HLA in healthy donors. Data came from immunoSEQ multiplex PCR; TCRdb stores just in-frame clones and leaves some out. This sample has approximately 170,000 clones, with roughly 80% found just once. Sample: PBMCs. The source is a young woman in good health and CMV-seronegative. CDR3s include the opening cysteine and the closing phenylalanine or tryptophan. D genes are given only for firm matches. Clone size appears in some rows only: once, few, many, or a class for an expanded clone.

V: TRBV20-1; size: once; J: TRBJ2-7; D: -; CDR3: CSASSAYEQYF; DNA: TGCAGTGCTAGCTCCGCCTACGAGCAGTACTTC
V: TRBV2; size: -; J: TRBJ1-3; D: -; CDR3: CASSEYNRVGNTIYF; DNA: TGTGCCAGCAGTGAATATAACAGGGTTGGAAACACCATATATTTT
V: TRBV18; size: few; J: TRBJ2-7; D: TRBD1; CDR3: CASSQPGQGANEQYF; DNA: TGTGCCAGCTCACAACCGGGACAGGGGGCAAACGAGCAGTACTTC
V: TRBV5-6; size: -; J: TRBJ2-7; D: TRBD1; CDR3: CASSLGVGGTGLNEQYF; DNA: TGTGCCAGCAGCTTGGGGGTGGGGGGGACAGGGTTAAACGAGCAGTACTTC
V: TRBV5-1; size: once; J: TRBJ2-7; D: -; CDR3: CASSRDPGNYEQYF; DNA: TGCGCCAGCAGCCGTGACCCAGGGAACTACGAGCAGTACTTC
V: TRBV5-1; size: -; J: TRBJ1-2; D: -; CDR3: CASSTNGANYGYTF; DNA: TGCGCCAGCAGCACGAATGGGGCCAACTATGGCTACACCTTC
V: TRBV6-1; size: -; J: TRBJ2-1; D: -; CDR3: CASSPLLGNEQFF; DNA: TGTGCCAGCAGTCCCCTCCTCGGGAATGAGCAGTTCTTC
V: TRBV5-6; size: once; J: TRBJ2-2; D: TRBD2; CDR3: CASSPGTSGSLAGELFF; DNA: TGTGCCAGCAGCCCAGGGACTAGCGGGAGTTTGGCCGGGGAGCTGTTTTTT
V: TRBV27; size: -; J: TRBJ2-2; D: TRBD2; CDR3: CASSPIAGGGSGELFF; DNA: TGTGCCAGCAGCCCGATAGCGGGAGGGGGTTCCGGGGAGCTGTTTTTT
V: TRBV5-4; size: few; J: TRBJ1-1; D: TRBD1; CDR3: CASSLGGGQGEPEAFF; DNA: TGTGCCAGCAGCTTGGGGGGAGGACAGGGAGAGCCTGAAGCTTTCTTT
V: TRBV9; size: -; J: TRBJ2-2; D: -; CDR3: CASSGYRVSDTGELFF; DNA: TGTGCCAGCAGCGGATACAGGGTCTCAGACACCGGGGAGCTGTTTTTT
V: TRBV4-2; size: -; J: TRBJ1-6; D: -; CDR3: CASSQDLRVHF; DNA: TGTGCCAGCAGCCAAGATCTTCGGGTCCACTTT
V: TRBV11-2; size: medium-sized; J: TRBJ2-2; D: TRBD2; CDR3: CASSSGLAGELFF; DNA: TGTGCCAGCAGCTCGGGACTAGCCGGGGAGCTGTTTTTT
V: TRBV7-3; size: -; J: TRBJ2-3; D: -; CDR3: CASSLNRASTDTQYF; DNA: TGTGCCAGCAGCTTAAACAGGGCCAGCACAGATACGCAGTATTTT
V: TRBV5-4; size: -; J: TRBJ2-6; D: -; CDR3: CASSLAGGGTGANVLTF; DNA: TGTGCCAGCAGCTTGGCCGGAGGGGGCACTGGGGCCAACGTCCTGACTTTC
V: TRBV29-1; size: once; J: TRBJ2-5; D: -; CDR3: CSVDEARGAGEGRETQYF; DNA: TGCAGCGTTGATGAGGCACGGGGGGCGGGAGAAGGGAGAGAGACCCAGTACTTC
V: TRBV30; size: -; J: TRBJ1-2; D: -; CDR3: CAWSVGGEQLGGYTF; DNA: TGTGCCTGGAGTGTAGGGGGGGAACAGCTGGGGGGCTACACCTTC
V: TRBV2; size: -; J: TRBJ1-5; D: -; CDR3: CASRPRQGNQPQHF; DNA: TGTGCCAGCCGGCCTCGACAGGGCAATCAGCCCCAGCATTTT
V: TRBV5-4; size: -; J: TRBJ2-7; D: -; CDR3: CASSGKNRDRSSYEQYF; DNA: TGTGCCAGCAGCGGCAAGAACAGGGACCGAAGCTCCTACGAGCAGTACTTC
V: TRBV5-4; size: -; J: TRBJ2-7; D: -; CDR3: CASSGPGAPLREQYF; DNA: TGTGCCAGCAGTGGGCCAGGGGCCCCATTAAGGGAGCAGTACTTC
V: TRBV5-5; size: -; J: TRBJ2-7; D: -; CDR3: CASSFDSTYEQYF; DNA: TGTGCCAGCAGCTTTGACTCGACGTACGAGCAGTACTTC
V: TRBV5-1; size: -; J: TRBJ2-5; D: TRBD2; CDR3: CASSLVQAATSGQETQYF; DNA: TGCGCCAGCAGCTTGGTACAGGCGGCGACTAGCGGCCAAGAGACCCAGTACTTC
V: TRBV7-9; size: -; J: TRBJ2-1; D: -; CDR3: CASSFGGTEQFF; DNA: TGTGCCAGCAGCTTCGGCGGGACGGAGCAGTTCTTC
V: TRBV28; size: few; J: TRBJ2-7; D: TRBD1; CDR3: CASERDRAPYEQYF; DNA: TGTGCCAGCGAAAGGGACAGGGCGCCGTACGAGCAGTACTTC
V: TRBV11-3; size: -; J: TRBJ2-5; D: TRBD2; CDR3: CASSLGGRIGETQYF; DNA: TGTGCCAGCAGCTTAGGCGGGAGGATCGGGGAGACCCAGTACTTC
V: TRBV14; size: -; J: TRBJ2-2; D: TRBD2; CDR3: CASSQHSGRSGELFF; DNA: TGTGCCAGCAGCCAACATAGCGGGAGGTCCGGGGAGCTGTTTTTT
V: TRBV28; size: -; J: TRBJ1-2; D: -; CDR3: CATQIGGYSYGYTF; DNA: TGTGCCACGCAAATCGGGGGGTACTCCTATGGCTACACCTTC
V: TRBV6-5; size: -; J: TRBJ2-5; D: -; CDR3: CASRETGRETQYF; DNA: TGTGCCAGCAGAGAGACAGGGAGGGAGACCCAGTACTTC
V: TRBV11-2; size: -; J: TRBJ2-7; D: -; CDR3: CASSLVERARSYEQYF; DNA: TGTGCCAGCAGCTTAGTCGAGCGGGCCCGCTCCTACGAGCAGTACTTC
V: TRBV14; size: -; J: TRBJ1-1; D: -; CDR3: CASSPLLTGNTEAFF; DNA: TGTGCCAGCAGTCCCCTTTTGACGGGGAACACTGAAGCTTTCTTT
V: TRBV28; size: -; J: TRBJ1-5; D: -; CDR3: CASSLPQGPIKWPQHF; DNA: TGTGCCAGCAGTTTACCACAGGGACCGATCAAGTGGCCCCAGCATTTT
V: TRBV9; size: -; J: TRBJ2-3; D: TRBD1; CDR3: CASSVAIQGATDTQYF; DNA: TGTGCCAGCAGCGTAGCTATACAGGGGGCCACAGATACGCAGTATTTT
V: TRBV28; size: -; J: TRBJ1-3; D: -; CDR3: CASSLQAELSGNTIYF; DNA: TGTGCCAGCAGTTTACAGGCCGAACTCAGTGGAAACACCATATATTTT
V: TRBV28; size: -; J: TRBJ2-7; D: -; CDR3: CASSSGTLFSYEQYF; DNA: TGTGCCAGCAGTTCCGGGACACTATTCTCCTACGAGCAGTACTTC
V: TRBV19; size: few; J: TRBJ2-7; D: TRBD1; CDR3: CASSKPGGFSEQYF; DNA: TGTGCCAGTAGTAAGCCAGGGGGCTTCTCCGAGCAGTACTTC
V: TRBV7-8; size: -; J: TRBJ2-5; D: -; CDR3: CASSLAGWVAGLPDF; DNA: TGTGCCAGCAGCTTAGCGGGCTGGGTCGCGGGACTCCCAGACTTC
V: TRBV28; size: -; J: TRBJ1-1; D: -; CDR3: CASSPAGPLDAFF; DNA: TGTGCCAGCAGCCCCGCGGGGCCATTGGACGCTTTCTTT
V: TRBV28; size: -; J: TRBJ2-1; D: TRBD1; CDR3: CASRGQGYNEQFF; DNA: TGTGCCAGCAGGGGACAGGGTTACAATGAGCAGTTCTTC
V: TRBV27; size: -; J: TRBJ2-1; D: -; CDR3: CASSFGQNEQFF; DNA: TGTGCCAGCAGTTTTGGGCAAAATGAGCAGTTCTTC
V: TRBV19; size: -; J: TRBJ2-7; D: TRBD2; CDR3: CASSMREGGYEQYF; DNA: TGTGCCAGTAGTATGAGGGAGGGCGGCTACGAGCAGTACTTC
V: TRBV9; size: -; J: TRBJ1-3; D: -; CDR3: CASSGRNSGNTIYF; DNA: TGTGCCAGCAGCGGGAGAAACTCTGGAAACACCATATATTTT
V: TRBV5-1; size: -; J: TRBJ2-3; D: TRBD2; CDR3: CASSGGSGTDTQYF; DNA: TGCGCCAGCAGCGGCGGGAGTGGGACAGATACGCAGTATTTT
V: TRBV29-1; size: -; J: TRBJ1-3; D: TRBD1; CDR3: CSVESGRGLTGNTIYF; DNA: TGCAGCGTTGAATCGGGAAGGGGGCTTACTGGAAACACCATATATTTT